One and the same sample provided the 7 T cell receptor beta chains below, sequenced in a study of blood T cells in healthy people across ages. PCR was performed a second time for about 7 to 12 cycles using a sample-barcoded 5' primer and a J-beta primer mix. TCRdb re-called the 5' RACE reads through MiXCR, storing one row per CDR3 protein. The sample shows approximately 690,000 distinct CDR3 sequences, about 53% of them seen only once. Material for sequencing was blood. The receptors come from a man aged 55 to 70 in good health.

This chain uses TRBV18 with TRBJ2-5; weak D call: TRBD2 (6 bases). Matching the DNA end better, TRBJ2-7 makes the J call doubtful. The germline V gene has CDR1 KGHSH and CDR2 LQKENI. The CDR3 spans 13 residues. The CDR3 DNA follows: TGTGCCAGCACGGGACTCTTCGGCTACGAGCAGTACTTC. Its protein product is CASTGLFGYEQYF.

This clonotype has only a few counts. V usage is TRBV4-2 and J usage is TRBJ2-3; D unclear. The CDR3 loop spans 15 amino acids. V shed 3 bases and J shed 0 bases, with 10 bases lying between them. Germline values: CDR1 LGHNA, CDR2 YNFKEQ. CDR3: CASSQPSRSTDTQYF. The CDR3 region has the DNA TGTGCCAGCAGCCAGCCCTCTAGGAGCACAGATACGCAGTATTTT.

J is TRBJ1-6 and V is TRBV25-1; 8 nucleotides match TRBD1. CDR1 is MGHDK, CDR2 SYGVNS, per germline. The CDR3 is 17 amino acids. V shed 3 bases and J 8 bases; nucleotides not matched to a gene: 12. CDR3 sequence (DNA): TGTGCCAGCAGTGATCCCCAGGCAGGGGGCTCCCATTCACCCCTCCACTTT. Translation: CASSDPQAGGSHSPLHF.

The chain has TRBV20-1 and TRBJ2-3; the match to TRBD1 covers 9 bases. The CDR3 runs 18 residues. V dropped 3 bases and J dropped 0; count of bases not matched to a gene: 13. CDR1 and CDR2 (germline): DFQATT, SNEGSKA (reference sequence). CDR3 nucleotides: TGCAGTGCTAGGACACCGGGACAGGGAGGCTCTAGCACAGATACGCAGTATTTT. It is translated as CSARTPGQGGSSTDTQYF.

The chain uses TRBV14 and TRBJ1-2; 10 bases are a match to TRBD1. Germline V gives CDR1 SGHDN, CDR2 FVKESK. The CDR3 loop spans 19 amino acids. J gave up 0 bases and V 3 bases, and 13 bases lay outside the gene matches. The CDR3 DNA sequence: TGTGCCAGCAGCCATCCGTCCGGGACAGGGGCCGCCCCTAACTATGGCTACACCTTC. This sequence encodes CASSHPSGTGAAPNYGYTF.

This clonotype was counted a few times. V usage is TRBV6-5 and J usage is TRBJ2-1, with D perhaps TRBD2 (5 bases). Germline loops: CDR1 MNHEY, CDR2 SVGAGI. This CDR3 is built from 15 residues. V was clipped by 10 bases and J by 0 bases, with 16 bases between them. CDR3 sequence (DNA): TGTGCCACCAGCGGCGGGCGCGACTCCTACAATGAGCAGTTCTTC. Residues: CATSGGRDSYNEQFF.

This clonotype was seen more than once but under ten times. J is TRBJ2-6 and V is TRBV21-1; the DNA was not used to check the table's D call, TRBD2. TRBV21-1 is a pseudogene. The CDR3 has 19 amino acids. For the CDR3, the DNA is TGTGCCAGCAGCAAAGATGGGGGACGGGAGCCGTCTGGGGCCAACGTCCTGACTTTC. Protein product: CASSKDGGREPSGANVLTF.